This T cell receptor (beta chain) was recorded in a study of CD8 T cells in Susac syndrome. To note about this clonotype: Its specificity is unknown.

This CDR3 spans 16 amino acids. J lost 0 bases, V lost 2 bases, and 5 bases had no gene match. Germline values: CDR1 SGDLS, CDR2 YYNGEE. With random hexamers, reverse transcription was performed on roughly 0.45 to 1 ug of RNA. The method of amplification for TCR beta CDR3 was immunoSEQ multiplex PCR, covering 54 Vbeta and 13 Jbeta. TCRdb fed the immunoSEQ multiplex PCR reads into MiXCR, producing one record per CDR3 protein. The repertoire holds approximately 200,000 distinct CDR3 sequences, with 95% as singletons. Study-level findings and limits: The study conceded that relatively few individuals underwent its TCR sequencing and HLA analysis.

Sequencing of TCR beta covered CD8+ and CD4+ T cells obtained from blood. TEMRA cells were enriched by FACS, and CD4+ and CD8+ T cells were negatively isolated. The chain has TRBV9 and TRBJ2-3; 8 bases map to TRBD2. The source is a human donor with multiple sclerosis. Sequences were obtained from CD4+ T cells from PBMCs. CDR3 sequence (DNA): TGTGCCAGCAGCGTGGGTAGCGGGGCTAGCACAGATACGCAGTATTTT. Residues: CASSVGSGASTDTQYF.